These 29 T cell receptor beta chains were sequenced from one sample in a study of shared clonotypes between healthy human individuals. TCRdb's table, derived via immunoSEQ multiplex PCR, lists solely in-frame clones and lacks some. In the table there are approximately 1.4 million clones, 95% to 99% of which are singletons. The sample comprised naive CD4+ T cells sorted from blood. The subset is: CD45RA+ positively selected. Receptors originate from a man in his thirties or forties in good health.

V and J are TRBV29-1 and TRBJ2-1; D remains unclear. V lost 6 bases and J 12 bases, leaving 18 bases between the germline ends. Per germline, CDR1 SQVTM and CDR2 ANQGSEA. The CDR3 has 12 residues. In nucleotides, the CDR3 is TGCAGCGTAGCCCTCGGGCCCCGGACGCAGTTCTTC. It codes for CSVALGPRTQFF.

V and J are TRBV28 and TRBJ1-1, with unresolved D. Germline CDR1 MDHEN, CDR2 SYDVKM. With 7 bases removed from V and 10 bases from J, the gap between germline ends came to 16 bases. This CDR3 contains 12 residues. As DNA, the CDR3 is TGTGCCAGCATAAGGACCGCAGGTCCAGCTTTCTTT. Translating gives CASIRTAGPAFF. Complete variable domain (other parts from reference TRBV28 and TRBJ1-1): DVKVTQSSRYLVKRTGEKVFLECVQDMDHENMFWYRQDPGLGLRLIYFSYDVKMKEKGDIPEGYSVSREKKERFSLILESASTNQTSMYLCASIRTAGPAFFGQGTRLTVV.

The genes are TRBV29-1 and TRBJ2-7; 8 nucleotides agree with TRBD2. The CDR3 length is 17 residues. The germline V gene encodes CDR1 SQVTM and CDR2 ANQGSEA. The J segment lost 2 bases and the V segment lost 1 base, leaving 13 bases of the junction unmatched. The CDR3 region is CSVEVGRGLAGPYEQYF. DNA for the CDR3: TGCAGCGTTGAAGTTGGTAGGGGTCTAGCGGGTCCCTACGAGCAGTACTTC.

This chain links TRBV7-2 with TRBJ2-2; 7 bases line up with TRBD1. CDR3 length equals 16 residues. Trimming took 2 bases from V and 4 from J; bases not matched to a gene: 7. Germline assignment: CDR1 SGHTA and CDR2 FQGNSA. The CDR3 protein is CASSLLNTGATGELFF. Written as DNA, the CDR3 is TGTGCCAGCAGCTTATTGAACACAGGGGCCACCGGGGAGCTGTTTTTT. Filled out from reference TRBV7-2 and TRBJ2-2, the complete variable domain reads GAGVSQSPSNKVTEKGKDVELRCDPISGHTALYWYRQSLGQGLEFLIYFQGNSAPDKSGLPSDRFSAERTGGSVSTLTIQRTQQEDSAVYLCASSLLNTGATGELFFGEGSRLTVL.

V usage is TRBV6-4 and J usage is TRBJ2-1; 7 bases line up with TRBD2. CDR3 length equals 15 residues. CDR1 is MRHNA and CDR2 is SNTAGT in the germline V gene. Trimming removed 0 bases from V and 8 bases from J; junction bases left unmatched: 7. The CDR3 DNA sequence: TGTGCCAGCAGTGACTCGATCTGGGCGGGGGATGAGCAGTTCTTC. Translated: CASSDSIWAGDEQFF.

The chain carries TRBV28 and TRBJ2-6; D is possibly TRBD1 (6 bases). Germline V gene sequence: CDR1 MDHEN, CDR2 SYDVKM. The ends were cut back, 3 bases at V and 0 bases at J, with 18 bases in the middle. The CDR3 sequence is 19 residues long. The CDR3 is CASSLPKQGLGSGANVLTF. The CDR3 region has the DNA TGTGCCAGCAGTTTGCCAAAACAGGGTTTGGGCTCTGGGGCCAACGTCCTGACTTTC.

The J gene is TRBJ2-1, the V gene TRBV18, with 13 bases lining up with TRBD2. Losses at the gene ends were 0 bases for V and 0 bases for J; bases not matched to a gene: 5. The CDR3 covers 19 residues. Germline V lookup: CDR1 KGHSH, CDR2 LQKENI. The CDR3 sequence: CASSPPGTSGTRSYNEQFF. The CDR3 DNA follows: TGTGCCAGCTCACCACCGGGGACTAGCGGGACTCGCTCCTACAATGAGCAGTTCTTC.

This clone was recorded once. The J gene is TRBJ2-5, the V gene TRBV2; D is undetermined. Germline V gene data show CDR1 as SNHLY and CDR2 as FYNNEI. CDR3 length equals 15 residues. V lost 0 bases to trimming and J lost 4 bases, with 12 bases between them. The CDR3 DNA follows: TGTGCCAGCAGTGAAGCACCACTCAAAGGAGAGACCCAGTACTTC. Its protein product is CASSEAPLKGETQYF.

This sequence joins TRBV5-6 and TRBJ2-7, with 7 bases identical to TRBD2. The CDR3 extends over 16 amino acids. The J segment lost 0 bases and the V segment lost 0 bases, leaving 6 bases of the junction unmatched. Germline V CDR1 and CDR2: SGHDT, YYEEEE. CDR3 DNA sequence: TGTGCCAGCAGCTTGGTAGGCGGGGGAAGCTCCTACGAGCAGTACTTC. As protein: CASSLVGGGSSYEQYF.

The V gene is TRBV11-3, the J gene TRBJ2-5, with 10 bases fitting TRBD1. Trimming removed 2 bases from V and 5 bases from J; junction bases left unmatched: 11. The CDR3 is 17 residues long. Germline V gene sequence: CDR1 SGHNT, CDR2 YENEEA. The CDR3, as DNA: TGTGCCAGCAGCTTACGAGCGGGACAGGGGTTAATGGAGACCCAGTACTTC. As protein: CASSLRAGQGLMETQYF.

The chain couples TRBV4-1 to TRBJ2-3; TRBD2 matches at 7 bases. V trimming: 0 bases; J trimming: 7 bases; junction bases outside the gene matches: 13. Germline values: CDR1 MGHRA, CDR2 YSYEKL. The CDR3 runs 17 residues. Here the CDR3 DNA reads TGCGCCAGCAGCCAAGATCGATTTGGGAGGGAGGGCAATACGCAGTATTTT. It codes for CASSQDRFGREGNTQYF.

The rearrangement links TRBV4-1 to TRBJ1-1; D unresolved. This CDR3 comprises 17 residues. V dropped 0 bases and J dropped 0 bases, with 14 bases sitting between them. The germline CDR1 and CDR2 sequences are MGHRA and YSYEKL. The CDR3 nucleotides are TGCGCCAGCAGCCAAGAGAGGAAGGGCCGAATGAACACTGAAGCTTTCTTT. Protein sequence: CASSQERKGRMNTEAFF.

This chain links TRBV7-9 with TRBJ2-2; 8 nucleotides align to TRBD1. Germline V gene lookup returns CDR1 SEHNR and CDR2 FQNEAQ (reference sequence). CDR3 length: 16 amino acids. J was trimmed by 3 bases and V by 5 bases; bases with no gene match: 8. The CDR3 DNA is TGTGCCAGCAGCCAGACAGGGGATCGGGACACCGGGGAGCTGTTTTTT. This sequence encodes CASSQTGDRDTGELFF.

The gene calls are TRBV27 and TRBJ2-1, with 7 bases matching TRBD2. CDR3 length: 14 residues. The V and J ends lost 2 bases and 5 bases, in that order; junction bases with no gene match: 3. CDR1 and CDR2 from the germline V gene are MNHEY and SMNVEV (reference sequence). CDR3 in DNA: TGTGCCAGCAGTTTAAGGGGACTAAACAATGAGCAGTTCTTC. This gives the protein CASSLRGLNNEQFF.

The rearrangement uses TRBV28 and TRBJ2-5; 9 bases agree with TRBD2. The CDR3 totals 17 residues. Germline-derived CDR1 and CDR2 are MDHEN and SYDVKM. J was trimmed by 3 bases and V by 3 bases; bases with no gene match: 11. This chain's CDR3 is CASSFGPPSGIEETQYF. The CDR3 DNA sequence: TGTGCCAGCAGTTTTGGTCCCCCTAGCGGGATTGAAGAGACCCAGTACTTC.

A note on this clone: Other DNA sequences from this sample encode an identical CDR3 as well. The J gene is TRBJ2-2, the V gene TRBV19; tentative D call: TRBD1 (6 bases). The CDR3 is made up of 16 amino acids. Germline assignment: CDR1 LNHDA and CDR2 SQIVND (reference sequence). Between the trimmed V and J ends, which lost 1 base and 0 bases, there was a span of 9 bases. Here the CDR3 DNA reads TGTGCCAGTAGTATAGGTGGGGGCGCGAACACCGGGGAGCTGTTTTTT. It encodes CASSIGGGANTGELFF.

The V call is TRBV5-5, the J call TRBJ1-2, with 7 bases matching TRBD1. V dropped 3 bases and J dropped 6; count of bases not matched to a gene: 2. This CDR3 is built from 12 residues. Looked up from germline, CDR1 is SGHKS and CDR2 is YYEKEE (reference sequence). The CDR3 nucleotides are TGTGCCAGCAGCTACGGACAGGATGGCTACACCTTC. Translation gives CASSYGQDGYTF.

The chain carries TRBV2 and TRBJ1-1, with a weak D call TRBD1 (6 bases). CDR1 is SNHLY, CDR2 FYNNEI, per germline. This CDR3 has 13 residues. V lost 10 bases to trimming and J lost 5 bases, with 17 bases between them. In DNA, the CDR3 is TGTGCCACGCGCGACAGGAGGGGGACTGAAGCTTTCTTT. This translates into CATRDRRGTEAFF.

For the CDR3, the DNA is TGTGCCAGCTCACCTCAGGGGCTTCCATCTCTGAGTGGAAACACCATATATTTT. This sequence encodes CASSPQGLPSLSGNTIYF. This chain uses TRBV18 with TRBJ1-3; D perhaps matches TRBD1 (6 bases). Germline V lookup: CDR1 KGHSH, CDR2 LQKENI. Trimming shortened V by 3 bases and J by 3 bases, and 21 bases separated the two germline ends. The CDR3 is made up of 18 amino acids.

The DNA of the CDR3 is TGTGCCAGCAGCGCCGGACCGACTGGCTACGAGCAGTACTTC. This codes for CASSAGPTGYEQYF. This sequence joins TRBV9 and TRBJ2-7; D remains ambiguous. Per germline, CDR1 SGDLS and CDR2 YYNGEE. With 3 bases removed from V and 3 bases from J, the gap between germline ends came to 13 bases. There are 14 residues in the CDR3.

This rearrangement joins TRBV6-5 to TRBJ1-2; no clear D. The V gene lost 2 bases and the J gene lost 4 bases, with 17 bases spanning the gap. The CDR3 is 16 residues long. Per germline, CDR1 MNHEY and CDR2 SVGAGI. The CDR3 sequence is CASSYHAGLGLYGYTF. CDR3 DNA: TGTGCCAGCAGTTACCACGCCGGGCTGGGCCTCTATGGCTACACCTTC.

CDR3 region: CASSVGGPGGTDTQYF. The DNA of the CDR3 is TGTGCCAGCAGCGTAGGGGGGCCAGGGGGCACAGATACGCAGTATTTT. The V gene is TRBV9, the J gene TRBJ2-3; TRBD1 is a possible D gene (6 bases). The CDR3 runs 16 residues. Per germline, CDR1 SGDLS and CDR2 YYNGEE. Trimming took 0 bases from V and 1 from J, leaving 12 bases between them.

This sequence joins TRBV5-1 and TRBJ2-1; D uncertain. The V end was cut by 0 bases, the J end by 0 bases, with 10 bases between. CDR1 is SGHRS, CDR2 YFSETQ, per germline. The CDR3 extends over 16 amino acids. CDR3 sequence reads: CASSLATTFSYNEQFF. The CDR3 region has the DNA TGCGCCAGCAGCTTGGCCACGACGTTCTCCTACAATGAGCAGTTCTTC.

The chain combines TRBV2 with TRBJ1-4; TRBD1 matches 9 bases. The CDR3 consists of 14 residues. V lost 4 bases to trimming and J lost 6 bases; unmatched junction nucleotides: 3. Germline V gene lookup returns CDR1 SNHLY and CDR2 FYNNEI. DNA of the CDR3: TGTGCCAGCAGTGTCTGGACAGGGGATGAAAAACTGTTTTTT. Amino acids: CASSVWTGDEKLFF.

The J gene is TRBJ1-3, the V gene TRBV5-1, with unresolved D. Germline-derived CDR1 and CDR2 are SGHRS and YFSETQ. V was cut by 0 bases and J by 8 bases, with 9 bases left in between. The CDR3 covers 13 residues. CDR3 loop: CASSLGALDTIYF. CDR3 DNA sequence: TGCGCCAGCAGCTTGGGGGCCTTGGACACCATATATTTT.

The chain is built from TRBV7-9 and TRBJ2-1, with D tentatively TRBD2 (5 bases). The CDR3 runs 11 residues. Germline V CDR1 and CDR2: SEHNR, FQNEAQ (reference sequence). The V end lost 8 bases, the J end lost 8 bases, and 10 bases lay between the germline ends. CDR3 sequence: CASLTGDEQFF. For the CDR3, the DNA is TGTGCCAGCCTCACCGGGGATGAGCAGTTCTTC.

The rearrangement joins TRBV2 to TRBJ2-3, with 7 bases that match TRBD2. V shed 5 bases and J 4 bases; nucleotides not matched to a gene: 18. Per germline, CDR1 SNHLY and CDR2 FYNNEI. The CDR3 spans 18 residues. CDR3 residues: CASSTPRPGLIAPDTQYF. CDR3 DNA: TGTGCCAGCAGTACCCCGAGACCGGGACTAATAGCTCCAGATACGCAGTATTTT.

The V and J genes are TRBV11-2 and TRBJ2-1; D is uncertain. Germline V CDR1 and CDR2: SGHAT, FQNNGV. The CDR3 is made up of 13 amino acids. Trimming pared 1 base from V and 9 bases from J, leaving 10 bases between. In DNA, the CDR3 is TGTGCCAGCAGCTTAGCTACGGGTAGTGAGCAGTTCTTC. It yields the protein CASSLATGSEQFF.

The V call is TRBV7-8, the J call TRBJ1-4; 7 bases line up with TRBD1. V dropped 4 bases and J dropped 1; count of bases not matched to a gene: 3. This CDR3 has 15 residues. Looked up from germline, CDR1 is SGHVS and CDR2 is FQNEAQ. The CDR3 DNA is TGTGCCAGCAGCTACCGACAGGGAACTAATGAAAAACTGTTTTTT. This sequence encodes CASSYRQGTNEKLFF.